Listed below are T cell receptor beta chains from one sample, sequenced in a study of regulatory T cells in long-lasting Graves disease. Each CDR3 protein is one row after TCRdb ran MiXCR on the multiplex PCR reads. The data show some 500,000 distinct CDR3 sequences, with less than 15% seen just once and about 10% held by the top ten. These data were likewise used in another study, on T cells in Graves' hyperthyroidism and ophthalmopathy.

Sequencing was performed on peripheral blood mononuclear cells (PBMCs), taken at new diagnosis, from a patient treated with antithyroid drugs. The receptor set was obtained from a man aged 25 to 40 with Graves disease. The CDR3 runs from the conserved cysteine through the conserved F or W. D genes are given only for firm matches. Only some rows state a clone size, as once, few, many or a class for expanded clones.

v_call: TRBV9
clone_size: once
j_call: TRBJ2-7
d_call: TRBD2
cdr3_nt: TGTGCCAGCAGCCCCCAGGTTAGCGGGAGGGGTATCTACGAGCAGTACTTC
cdr3_aa: CASSPQVSGRGIYEQYF

v_call: TRBV28
clone_size: many
j_call: TRBJ1-1
d_call: TRBD1
cdr3_nt: TGTGCCAGCAGCCCAGACAGGGGTACTGAAGCTTTCTTT
cdr3_aa: CASSPDRGTEAFF

v_call: TRBV20-1
clone_size: NA
j_call: TRBJ2-4
d_call: NA
cdr3_nt: TGCAGTGCTAGCTCCACGGGGTGGAGGGGACGAGCCTCATTGGCCAAAAACATTCAGTACTTC
cdr3_aa: CSASSTGWRGRASLAKNIQYF

v_call: TRBV6-5
clone_size: many
j_call: TRBJ2-1
d_call: NA
cdr3_nt: TGTGCCAGCAGTTATGCTCGACAGGAAAACAATGAGCAGTTCTTC
cdr3_aa: CASSYARQENNEQFF

v_call: TRBV3-1
clone_size: many
j_call: TRBJ2-7
d_call: TRBD2
cdr3_nt: TGTGCCAGCAGCCAAGCTAGTAGCGGGAGTCCCTACGAGCAGTACTTC
cdr3_aa: CASSQASSGSPYEQYF

v_call: TRBV6-9
clone_size: few
j_call: TRBJ1-5
d_call: TRBD1
cdr3_nt: TGTGCCAGCAGTTACGCAGGACAGGGAGGGAATCAGCCCCAGCATTTT
cdr3_aa: CASSYAGQGGNQPQHF

v_call: TRBV6-1
clone_size: few
j_call: TRBJ2-3
d_call: TRBD2
cdr3_nt: TGTGCCAGCAGTCGCACGATAGCGGGAGCTGAAGATACGCAGTATTTT
cdr3_aa: CASSRTIAGAEDTQYF

v_call: TRBV4-2
clone_size: NA
j_call: TRBJ2-1
d_call: TRBD2
cdr3_nt: TGTGCCAGCAGCCATCCGACTAGCGGGATGGATGAGCAGTTCTTC
cdr3_aa: CASSHPTSGMDEQFF

v_call: TRBV18
clone_size: many
j_call: TRBJ1-1
d_call: TRBD1
cdr3_nt: TGTGCCAGCTCACAGGTACAGGGGGCTGAAGCTTTCTTT
cdr3_aa: CASSQVQGAEAFF

v_call: TRBV11-2
clone_size: many
j_call: TRBJ2-7
d_call: NA
cdr3_nt: TGTGCCAGCAGCTTAGGTTACAGGGTTGTAGACGAGCAGTACTTC
cdr3_aa: CASSLGYRVVDEQYF

v_call: TRBV7-9
clone_size: many
j_call: TRBJ2-7
d_call: TRBD1
cdr3_nt: TGTGCCAGCAGCTATCTGGGACAGGGGTTCTACGAGCAGTACTTC
cdr3_aa: CASSYLGQGFYEQYF

v_call: TRBV20-1
clone_size: few
j_call: TRBJ2-2
d_call: NA
cdr3_nt: TGCAGTGCCACCCCGGGACATGTGAACACCGGGGAGCTGTTTTTT
cdr3_aa: CSATPGHVNTGELFF

v_call: TRBV19
clone_size: many
j_call: TRBJ2-7
d_call: NA
cdr3_nt: TGTGCCAGTAGTAAGACGGGGTTCTACGAGCAGTACTTC
cdr3_aa: CASSKTGFYEQYF

v_call: TRBV2
clone_size: NA
j_call: TRBJ1-5
d_call: TRBD1
cdr3_nt: TGTGCCGGCACCTTATCAGGGGGCCCCCAGCCCCAGCATTTT
cdr3_aa: CAGTLSGGPQPQHF

v_call: TRBV20-1
clone_size: few
j_call: TRBJ1-4
d_call: NA
cdr3_nt: TGCAGTGCTGGACCCCATGCGGGGGAAAAACTGTTTTTT
cdr3_aa: CSAGPHAGEKLFF

v_call: TRBV12-3/TRBV12-4
clone_size: many
j_call: TRBJ2-2
d_call: TRBD2
cdr3_nt: TGTGCCAGTAGGGACGGGGGGTCCGGGGAGCTGTTTTTT
cdr3_aa: CASRDGGSGELFF

v_call: TRBV29-1
clone_size: many
j_call: TRBJ2-5
d_call: NA
cdr3_nt: TGCAGCGTTGAAGTACAGGGTGTCGGAGAGACCCAGTACTTC
cdr3_aa: CSVEVQGVGETQYF

v_call: TRBV10-2
clone_size: few
j_call: TRBJ2-3
d_call: NA
cdr3_nt: TGCGCCAGCAGTGCGACGGCCACAGATACGCAGTATTTT
cdr3_aa: CASSATATDTQYF

v_call: TRBV2
clone_size: many
j_call: TRBJ2-7
d_call: TRBD2
cdr3_nt: TGTGCCAGCATGAGTGCTAGCGGGTACGAGCAGTACTTC
cdr3_aa: CASMSASGYEQYF

v_call: TRBV7-8
clone_size: many
j_call: TRBJ2-1
d_call: TRBD2
cdr3_nt: TGTGCCAGCAGTTCCGGGACTAGTGTTTTCCATGAGCAGTTCTTC
cdr3_aa: CASSSGTSVFHEQFF

v_call: TRBV12-3/TRBV12-4
clone_size: many
j_call: TRBJ2-1
d_call: NA
cdr3_nt: TGTGCCAGCATTTGGACGGGCTCCTACAATGAGCAGTTCTTC
cdr3_aa: CASIWTGSYNEQFF

v_call: TRBV7-2
clone_size: many
j_call: TRBJ2-3
d_call: TRBD2
cdr3_nt: TGTGCCAGCAGCTTAGGCCTTACTAGCGGGATGGGCACAGATACGCAGTATTTT
cdr3_aa: CASSLGLTSGMGTDTQYF

v_call: TRBV12-3/TRBV12-4
clone_size: many
j_call: TRBJ1-6
d_call: NA
cdr3_nt: TGTGCCAGCAGTCCGCAGGACGCCAACTATAATTCACCCCTCCACTTT
cdr3_aa: CASSPQDANYNSPLHF

v_call: TRBV29-1
clone_size: many
j_call: TRBJ2-7
d_call: TRBD1
cdr3_nt: TGCAGCGTCCGCAAAACGGGACAGGGGTCCTACGAGCAGTACTTC
cdr3_aa: CSVRKTGQGSYEQYF

v_call: TRBV6-1
clone_size: many
j_call: TRBJ1-1
d_call: TRBD1
cdr3_nt: TGTGCCAGCAGGCGTTCAGGGGGCCTGAACACTGAAGCTTTCTTT
cdr3_aa: CASRRSGGLNTEAFF

v_call: TRBV29-1
clone_size: many
j_call: TRBJ2-7
d_call: NA
cdr3_nt: TGCAGCGTCCACTCCGGGACACCAAGCTCCTACGAGCAGTACTTC
cdr3_aa: CSVHSGTPSSYEQYF

v_call: TRBV10-3
clone_size: NA
j_call: TRBJ1-1
d_call: NA
cdr3_nt: TGTGCCATCAGGGGAGGGGACACTGAAGCTTTCTTT
cdr3_aa: CAIRGGDTEAFF